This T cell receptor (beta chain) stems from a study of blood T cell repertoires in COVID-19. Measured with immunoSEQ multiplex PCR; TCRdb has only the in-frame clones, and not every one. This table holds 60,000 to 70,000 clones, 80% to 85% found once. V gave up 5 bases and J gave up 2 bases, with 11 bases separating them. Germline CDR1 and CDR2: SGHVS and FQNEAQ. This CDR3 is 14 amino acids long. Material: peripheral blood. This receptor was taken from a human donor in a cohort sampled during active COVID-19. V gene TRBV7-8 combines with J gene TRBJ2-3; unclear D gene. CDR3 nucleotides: TGTGCCAGCAGCCTCGCAGCGTCCACAGATACGCAGTATTTT. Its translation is CASSLAASTDTQYF.